These 27 T cell receptor beta chains originate from one sample sequenced in a study of blood T cell repertoires in COVID-19. TCRdb's copy holds only in-frame clones and misses some; the assay was immunoSEQ multiplex PCR. The sample has roughly 250,000 clones, about 87% seen once; the top ten hold roughly 4%. Sequenced sample: peripheral blood. These receptors all stem from a man in his 60s who had recovered from COVID-19.

The rearrangement uses TRBV4-1 and TRBJ2-7; D remains ambiguous. V lost 0 bases and J 4 bases, leaving 7 bases between the germline ends. From germline, CDR1 is MGHRA and CDR2 YSYEKL. The CDR3 contains 13 residues. Here the CDR3 reads CASSQDRGYEQYF. The CDR3 DNA reads as TGCGCCAGCAGCCAAGATCGAGGTTACGAGCAGTACTTC.

This clone was recorded only once. This sequence joins TRBV30 and TRBJ2-7, with 7 bases that match TRBD1. The CDR3 consists of 15 residues. V gave up 0 bases and J gave up 2 bases; unmatched junction bases: 7. CDR1 and CDR2 (germline): GTSNPN, SVGIG (reference sequence). The CDR3 protein is CAWSVLGTVPYEQYF. CDR3 bases: TGTGCCTGGAGTGTTCTTGGGACAGTTCCCTACGAGCAGTACTTC.

The V gene is TRBV27, the J gene TRBJ1-2, with D hard to call. V was trimmed by 6 bases and J by 8 bases, leaving 19 bases between them. Per the germline V gene, CDR1 is MNHEY and CDR2 is SMNVEV (reference sequence). The CDR3 is 14 residues long. CDR3 protein: CASSPPGSTTGYTF. In nucleotides, the CDR3 is TGTGCCAGCAGCCCTCCGGGATCCACCACGGGCTACACCTTC.

This clone was recorded only once. The chain joins TRBV24-1 to TRBJ2-1; 10 bases line up with TRBD2. Losses at the gene ends were 5 bases for V and 1 base for J; bases not matched to a gene: 10. This CDR3 is 18 amino acids long. From germline, CDR1 is KGHDR and CDR2 SFDVKD. The CDR3 DNA reads as TGTGCCACCAGTGTTAGCGGGGGGCCATTTAAATCCTACAATGAGCAGTTCTTC. This encodes CATSVSGGPFKSYNEQFF.

V usage is TRBV2 and J usage is TRBJ2-1; 7 bases match TRBD1. Per germline, CDR1 SNHLY and CDR2 FYNNEI. The CDR3 sequence is 13 residues long. Trimming took 0 bases from V and 13 from J; bases not matched to a gene: 6. The CDR3 sequence is CASSEAIRGLQFF. DNA of the CDR3: TGTGCCAGCAGTGAAGCGATAAGGGGGCTTCAGTTCTTC.

The CDR3 loop reads CAWRRGSTEAFF. As DNA, the CDR3 is TGTGCCTGGAGACGGGGTAGCACTGAAGCTTTCTTT. V is TRBV30 and J is TRBJ1-1; no reliable D call. The germline gives CDR1 GTSNPN, CDR2 SVGIG (reference sequence). The ends were cut back, 3 bases at V and 4 bases at J, with 9 bases in the middle. This CDR3 has 12 residues.

V gene TRBV27 combines with J gene TRBJ2-6, with D possibly being TRBD2 (5 bases). Germline-derived CDR1 and CDR2 are MNHEY and SMNVEV (reference sequence). The CDR3 spans 15 residues. V lost 5 bases and J 0 bases, leaving 8 bases between the germline ends. The CDR3 loop reads CASSRTSSGANVLTF. The DNA for the CDR3 is TGTGCCAGCAGTCGCACTAGCTCTGGGGCCAACGTCCTGACTTTC.

This chain links TRBV19 with TRBJ2-1, with D tentatively TRBD2 (5 bases). Germline V gene data show CDR1 as LNHDA and CDR2 as SQIVND (reference sequence). Trimming removed 8 bases from V and 6 bases from J, with 14 bases in between. This CDR3 is 13 amino acids long. The CDR3 spells CASSEGWVNEQFF. The CDR3 region has the DNA TGTGCCAGTTCAGAGGGTTGGGTCAATGAGCAGTTCTTC.

On this clone itself: Its ends do not fully match the called genes, so a read error is possible. The chain carries TRBV12-3 or TRBV12-4 and TRBJ1-3; D unresolved. This CDR3 comprises 12 residues. The CDR3 sequence: CASSLDGAGALF. The DNA of the CDR3 is TGTGCCAGCAGTTTAGATGGTGCGGGAGCCCTCTTT.

The chain links TRBV11-2 to TRBJ2-7; tentative D call: TRBD2 (7 bases). The CDR3 contains 14 residues. Trimming removed 3 bases from V and 2 bases from J, with 11 bases in between. Germline loops: CDR1 SGHAT, CDR2 FQNNGV. CDR3 nucleotide sequence: TGTGCCAGCAGCTTTGGGGGGGCGACCTACGAGCAGTACTTC. Protein product: CASSFGGATYEQYF.

The J gene is TRBJ2-7, the V gene TRBV2; 11 bases line up with TRBD2. Looked up from germline, CDR1 is SNHLY and CDR2 is FYNNEI. The CDR3 totals 17 residues. V was pared by 4 bases and J by 3 bases, with 11 bases of the junction left unmatched. The chain's CDR3 is CASSGGKTSGVVYEQYF. The CDR3 DNA reads TGTGCCAGCAGTGGGGGTAAGACTAGCGGGGTTGTCTACGAGCAGTACTTC. Full variable domain (outside the CDR3, taken from reference TRBV2 and TRBJ2-7): EPEVTQTPSHQVTQMGQEVILRCVPISNHLYFYWYRQILGQKVEFLVSFYNNEISEKSEIFDDQFSVERPDGSNFTLKIRSTKLEDSAMYFCASSGGKTSGVVYEQYFGPGTRLTVT.

CDR3 sequence (DNA): TGTGCCAGCAGTTATCCGGGACTAGCCTCCTACGAGCAGTACTTC. It specifies CASSYPGLASYEQYF. This chain joins TRBV28 and TRBJ2-7; 9 bases line up with TRBD2. Germline CDR1 is MDHEN and CDR2 is SYDVKM. The CDR3 length is 15 residues. With 4 bases clipped from V and 0 bases from J, the junction kept 4 bases outside the gene matches.

The rearrangement uses TRBV7-9 and TRBJ2-3, with a weak D call TRBD2 (5 bases). With 4 bases removed from V and 0 bases from J, the gap between germline ends came to 14 bases. CDR3 length: 16 residues. The V gene's germline CDR1 is SEHNR and CDR2 FQNEAQ (reference sequence). The CDR3 is CASSSTRVSSTDTQYF. For the CDR3, the DNA is TGTGCCAGCAGCTCTACGAGGGTTTCGAGCACAGATACGCAGTATTTT.

The chain combines TRBV14 with TRBJ1-3, with D perhaps TRBD1 (5 bases). V was cut by 3 bases and J by 7 bases, with 19 bases left in between. CDR1 SGHDN and CDR2 FVKESK come from the germline V gene. The CDR3 has 16 residues. The CDR3 DNA follows: TGTGCCAGCAGCCACCTGACCGCGACAGCGATGAACACCATATATTTT. Translated: CASSHLTATAMNTIYF.

The chain uses TRBV3-1 (or the pseudogene TRBV3-2) and TRBJ2-7; 14 nucleotides match TRBD2. The CDR3 is made up of 20 amino acids. Germline V gives CDR1 LGHDT, CDR2 YNNKEL (reference sequence). V lost 5 bases to trimming and J lost 3 bases; unmatched junction nucleotides: 18. DNA of the CDR3: TGTGCCAGCAGCACCCGCACATCCCCGGGACTAGCGGGGGTGTTCTACGAGCAGTACTTC. Protein: CASSTRTSPGLAGVFYEQYF.

The genes are TRBV7-2 and TRBJ2-1; tentatively, D is TRBD2 (7 bases). V was pared by 1 base and J by 0 bases, with 13 bases between. CDR1 SGHTA and CDR2 FQGNSA come from the germline V gene. The CDR3 consists of 17 residues. The CDR3 coding sequence is TGTGCCAGCAGCTTAGGTACTCGGGGGGCCTCCTACAATGAGCAGTTCTTC. Protein: CASSLGTRGASYNEQFF.

Worth noting for this clone: The junction departs from the called germline gene at one end, perhaps through a read error. The V gene is TRBV12-3 or TRBV12-4, the J gene TRBJ2-5, with TRBD2 identical over 16 bases. This CDR3 spans 13 amino acids. The CDR3 protein is CASSPGLAGGPNF. Here the CDR3 DNA reads TGTGCCAGCAGTCCGGGACTAGCGGGGGGGCCGAACTTC.

For the CDR3, the DNA is TGTGCCAGCAGCTTAGAAAGTAGGGGTGGGGAGCTGTTTTTT. Translation gives CASSLESRGGELFF. J is TRBJ2-2 and V is TRBV7-2; weak D call: TRBD1 (5 bases). From germline, CDR1 is SGHTA and CDR2 FQGNSA. The CDR3 runs to 14 residues. V was cut by 1 base and J by 8 bases, with 11 bases left in between.

The table lists this clone with a few counts. The rearrangement uses TRBV7-2 and TRBJ1-2; possible D gene TRBD1, 5 bases. Germline V lookup: CDR1 SGHTA, CDR2 FQGNSA. The CDR3 is made up of 17 amino acids. V was cut by 0 bases and J by 0 bases, with 14 bases left in between. The CDR3 sequence is CASSLAPLQDTNYGYTF. The CDR3 DNA reads as TGTGCCAGCAGCTTAGCCCCCCTACAGGATACTAACTATGGCTACACCTTC.

V and J are TRBV3-1 (or the pseudogene TRBV3-2) and TRBJ2-7, with D tentatively TRBD1 (6 bases). The CDR3 runs to 15 residues. Germline V lookup: CDR1 LGHDT, CDR2 YNNKEL (reference sequence). V was trimmed by 4 bases and J by 5 bases, leaving 18 bases between them. The CDR3 nucleotides are TGTGCCAGCAGCCTTGATCTACAGGGTATCGACGAGCAGTACTTC. This sequence encodes CASSLDLQGIDEQYF.

The gene calls are TRBV5-4 and TRBJ1-1, with TRBD1 matching over 8 bases. This CDR3 has 17 amino acids. Germline CDR1 reads SGHNT; CDR2 reads YYREEE (reference sequence). V was clipped by 1 base and J by 1 base; unmatched bases: 9. The CDR3 protein is CASSLWGTGGKNTEAFF. CDR3 bases: TGTGCCAGCAGCTTGTGGGGGACAGGTGGTAAGAACACTGAAGCTTTCTTT.

The chain is built from TRBV5-4 and TRBJ2-7, with D tentatively TRBD1 (6 bases). This CDR3 is 14 amino acids long. The V gene lost 4 bases and the J gene lost 0 bases, with 11 bases spanning the gap. Germline V gives CDR1 SGHNT, CDR2 YYREEE (reference sequence). DNA of the CDR3: TGTGCCAGCAGCGACAGGAAGACCTCCTACGAGCAGTACTTC. Protein product: CASSDRKTSYEQYF.

This chain connects TRBV18 to TRBJ1-3; possibly TRBD1 for D (6 bases). This CDR3 has 15 amino acids. Germline CDR1 and CDR2: KGHSH and LQKENI. The V end lost 2 bases, the J end lost 0 bases, and 8 bases lay between the germline ends. The CDR3, as DNA: TGTGCCAGCTCACCAGGGGGCGACTCTGGAAACACCATATATTTT. Its protein is CASSPGGDSGNTIYF.

This chain links TRBV5-5 with TRBJ1-4, with TRBD1 identical over 7 bases. CDR3 length equals 16 residues. J gave up 5 bases and V 6 bases, and 13 bases lay outside the gene matches. The V gene's germline CDR1 is SGHKS and CDR2 YYEKEE (reference sequence). The CDR3, as DNA: TGTGCCAGCATCCAAGGGACCGGGACAGTCAATGAAAAACTGTTTTTT. Translation: CASIQGTGTVNEKLFF.

The gene calls are TRBV4-2 and TRBJ2-1; 9 bases are a match to TRBD2. V was pared by 2 bases and J by 0 bases, with 2 bases of the junction left unmatched. Germline V CDR1 and CDR2: LGHNA, YNFKEQ. The CDR3 runs 16 residues. CDR3 loop: CASSQLRGGSYNEQFF. In DNA, the CDR3 is TGTGCCAGCAGCCAATTGCGGGGGGGCTCCTACAATGAGCAGTTCTTC.

CDR3 nucleotide sequence: TGCGCCAGCAGCTTGGGACTAACCGCCACCGGGGAGCTGTTTTTT. This codes for CASSLGLTATGELFF. The chain recombines TRBV5-1 with TRBJ2-2; the D gene is possibly TRBD2 (5 bases). Between the trimmed V and J ends, which lost 0 bases and 4 bases, there was a span of 10 bases. In germline, CDR1 is SGHRS, CDR2 YFSETQ. The CDR3 extends over 15 amino acids.

This clone was detected once. The chain links TRBV27 to TRBJ1-6, with TRBD1 matching over 9 bases. J gave up 6 bases and V 6 bases, and 6 bases lay outside the gene matches. Germline V lookup: CDR1 MNHEY, CDR2 SMNVEV (reference sequence). The CDR3 loop spans 15 amino acids. For the CDR3, the DNA is TGTGCCAGCAGCAAGCAGACAGGGGGTAATTCACCCCTCCACTTT. Encoded protein: CASSKQTGGNSPLHF.